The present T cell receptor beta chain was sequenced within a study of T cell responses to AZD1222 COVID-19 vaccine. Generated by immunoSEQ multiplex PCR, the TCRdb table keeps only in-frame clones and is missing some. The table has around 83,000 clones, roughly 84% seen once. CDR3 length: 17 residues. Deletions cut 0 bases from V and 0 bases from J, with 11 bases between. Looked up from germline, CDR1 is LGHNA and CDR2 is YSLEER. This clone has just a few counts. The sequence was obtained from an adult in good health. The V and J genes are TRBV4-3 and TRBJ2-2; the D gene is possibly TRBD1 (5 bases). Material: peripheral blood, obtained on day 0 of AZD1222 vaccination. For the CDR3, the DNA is TGCGCCAGCAGCCAAGATTTGGACACAGCGAACACCGGGGAGCTGTTTTTT. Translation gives CASSQDLDTANTGELFF.